This TCR beta chain was identified in a study of blood T cell repertoires in COVID-19. Germline CDR1 is MGHDK and CDR2 is SYGVNS. The CDR3 is 15 residues long. V dropped 5 bases and J dropped 3 bases, with 16 bases sitting between them. Measured with immunoSEQ multiplex PCR; TCRdb has only the in-frame clones, and not every one. Counted here are about 290,000 clones, roughly 90% occurring once; the ten biggest clones make up about 4.6%. The source of this sequence is a man aged 40-49 years with acute or convalescent COVID-19. This chain connects TRBV25-1 to TRBJ1-2, with TRBD1 as a possible D gene (5 bases). The material sequenced was peripheral blood. CDR3 protein: CASSPLLGGDYGYTF. The CDR3 region has the DNA TGTGCCAGCAGTCCCTTGCTCGGGGGGGACTATGGCTACACCTTC.